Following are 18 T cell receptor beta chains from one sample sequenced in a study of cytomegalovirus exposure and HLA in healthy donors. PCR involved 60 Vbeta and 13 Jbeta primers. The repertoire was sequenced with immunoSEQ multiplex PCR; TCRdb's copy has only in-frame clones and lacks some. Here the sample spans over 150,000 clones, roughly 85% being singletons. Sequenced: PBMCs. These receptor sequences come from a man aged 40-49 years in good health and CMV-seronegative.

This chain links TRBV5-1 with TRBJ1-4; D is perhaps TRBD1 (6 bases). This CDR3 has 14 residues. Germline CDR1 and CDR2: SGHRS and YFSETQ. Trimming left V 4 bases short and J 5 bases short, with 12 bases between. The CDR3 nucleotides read TGCGCCAGCAGCGATACAGGGCCCAATGAAAAACTGTTTTTT. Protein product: CASSDTGPNEKLFF.

CDR3 bases: TGTGCCAGCAGCCCAAGAAGCGGCGGGGAGACCCAGTACTTC. Its protein is CASSPRSGGETQYF. The rearrangement joins TRBV11-3 to TRBJ2-5; TRBD2 might be the D (5 bases). V was clipped by 5 bases and J by 5 bases, with 15 bases between them. This CDR3 spans 14 amino acids. The germline gives CDR1 SGHNT, CDR2 YENEEA.

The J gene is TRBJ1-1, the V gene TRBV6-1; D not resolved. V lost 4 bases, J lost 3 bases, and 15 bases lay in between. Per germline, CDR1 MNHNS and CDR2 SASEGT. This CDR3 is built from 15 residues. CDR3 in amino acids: CASSVPFRGDTEAFF. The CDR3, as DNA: TGTGCCAGCAGTGTCCCCTTCAGAGGCGACACTGAAGCTTTCTTT.

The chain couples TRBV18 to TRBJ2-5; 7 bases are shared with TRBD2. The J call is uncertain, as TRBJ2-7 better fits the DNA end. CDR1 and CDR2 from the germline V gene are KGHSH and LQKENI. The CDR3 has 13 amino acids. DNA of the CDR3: TGTGCCAGCTCACGGGGGGGTTTCTACGAGCAGTACTTC. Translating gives CASSRGGFYEQYF.

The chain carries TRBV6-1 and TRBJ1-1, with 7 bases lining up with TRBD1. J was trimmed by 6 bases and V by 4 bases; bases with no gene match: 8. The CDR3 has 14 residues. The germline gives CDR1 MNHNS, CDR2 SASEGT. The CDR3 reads CASSGGGGRAEAFF. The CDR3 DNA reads TGTGCCAGCAGTGGAGGGGGCGGAAGGGCTGAAGCTTTCTTT.

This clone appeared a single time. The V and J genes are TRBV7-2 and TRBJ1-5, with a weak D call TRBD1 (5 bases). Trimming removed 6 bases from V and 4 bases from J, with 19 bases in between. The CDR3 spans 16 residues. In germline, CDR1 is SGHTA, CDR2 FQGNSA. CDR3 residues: CASRGRAFDLNQPQHF. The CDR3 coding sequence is TGTGCCAGCAGAGGCAGGGCATTTGATTTGAATCAGCCCCAGCATTTT.

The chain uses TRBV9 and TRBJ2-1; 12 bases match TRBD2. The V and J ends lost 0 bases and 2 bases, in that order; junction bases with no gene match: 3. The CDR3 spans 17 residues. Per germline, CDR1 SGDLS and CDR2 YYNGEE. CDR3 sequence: CASSVGLAGDTYNEQFF. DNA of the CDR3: TGTGCCAGCAGCGTAGGACTAGCGGGAGATACCTACAATGAGCAGTTCTTC.

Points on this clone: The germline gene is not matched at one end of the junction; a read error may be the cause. CDR3 bases: TGTGCCAGCAGCTTAGGTGGGACAGCCTCCTACGAGCAGCACTTC. Amino acid sequence: CASSLGGTASYEQHF. V and J are TRBV5-4 and TRBJ2-7, with TRBD1 matching 7 bases. The CDR3 is 15 residues long. Germline CDR1 SGHNT, CDR2 YYREEE (reference sequence).

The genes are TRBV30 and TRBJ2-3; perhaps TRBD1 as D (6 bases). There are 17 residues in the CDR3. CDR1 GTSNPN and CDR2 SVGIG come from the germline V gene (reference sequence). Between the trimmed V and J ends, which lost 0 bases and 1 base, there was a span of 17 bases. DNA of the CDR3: TGTGCCTGGAGTGTATGGGGAACAGGGTCTGGCACAGATACGCAGTATTTT. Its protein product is CAWSVWGTGSGTDTQYF.

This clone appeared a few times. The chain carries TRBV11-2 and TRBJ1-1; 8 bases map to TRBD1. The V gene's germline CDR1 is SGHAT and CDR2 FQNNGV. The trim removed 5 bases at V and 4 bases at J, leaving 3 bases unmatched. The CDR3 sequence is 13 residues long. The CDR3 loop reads CASSLQGGTEAFF. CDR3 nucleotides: TGTGCCAGCAGCCTACAGGGGGGCACTGAAGCTTTCTTT.

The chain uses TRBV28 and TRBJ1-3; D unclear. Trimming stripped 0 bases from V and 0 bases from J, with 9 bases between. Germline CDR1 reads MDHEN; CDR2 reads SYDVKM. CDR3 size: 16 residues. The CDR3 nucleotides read TGTGCCAGCAGTTTATGGATGGGCCGCTCTGGAAACACCATATATTTT. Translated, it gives CASSLWMGRSGNTIYF.

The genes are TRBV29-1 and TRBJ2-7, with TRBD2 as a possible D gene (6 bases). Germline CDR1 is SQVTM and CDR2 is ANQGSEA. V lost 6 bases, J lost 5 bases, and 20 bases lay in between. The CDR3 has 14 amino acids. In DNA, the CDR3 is TGCAGCGTCCCCACAGGCGCGGCGGGGCACGAGCAGTACTTC. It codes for CSVPTGAAGHEQYF.

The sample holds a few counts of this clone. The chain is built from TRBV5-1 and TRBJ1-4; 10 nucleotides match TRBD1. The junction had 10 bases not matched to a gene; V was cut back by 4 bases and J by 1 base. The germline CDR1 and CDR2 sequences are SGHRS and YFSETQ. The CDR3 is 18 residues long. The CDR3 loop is CASSLGRTGGLTNEKLFF. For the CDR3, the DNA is TGCGCCAGCAGCCTAGGTCGGACAGGGGGGTTAACTAATGAAAAACTGTTTTTT.

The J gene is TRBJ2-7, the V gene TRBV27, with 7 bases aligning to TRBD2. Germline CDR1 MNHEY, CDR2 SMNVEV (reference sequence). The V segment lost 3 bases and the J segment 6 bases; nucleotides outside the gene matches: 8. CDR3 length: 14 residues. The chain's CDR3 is CASSLVGGSTEQYF. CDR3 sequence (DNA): TGTGCCAGCAGTTTGGTTGGCGGGAGCACCGAGCAGTACTTC.

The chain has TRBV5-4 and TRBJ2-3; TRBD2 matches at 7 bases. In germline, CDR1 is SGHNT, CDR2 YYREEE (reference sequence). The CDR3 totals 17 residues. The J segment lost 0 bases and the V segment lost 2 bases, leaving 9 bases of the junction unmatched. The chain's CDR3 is CASSFGALADSTDTQYF. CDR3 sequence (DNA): TGTGCCAGCAGCTTTGGGGCCCTAGCGGATAGCACAGATACGCAGTATTTT.

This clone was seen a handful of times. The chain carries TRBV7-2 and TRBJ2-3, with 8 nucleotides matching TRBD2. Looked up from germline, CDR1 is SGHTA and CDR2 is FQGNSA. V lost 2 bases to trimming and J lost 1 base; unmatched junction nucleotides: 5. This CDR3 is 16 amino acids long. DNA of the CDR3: TGTGCCAGCAGCTTACGGGCGGGAGGAGGCACAGATACGCAGTATTTT. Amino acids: CASSLRAGGGTDTQYF.

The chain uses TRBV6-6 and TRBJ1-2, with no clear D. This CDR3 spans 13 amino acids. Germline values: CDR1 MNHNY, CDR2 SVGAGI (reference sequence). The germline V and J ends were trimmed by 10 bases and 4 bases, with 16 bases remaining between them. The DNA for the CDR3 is TGTGCCACCGAACTGGGAGGAACCTATGGCTACACCTTC. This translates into CATELGGTYGYTF.

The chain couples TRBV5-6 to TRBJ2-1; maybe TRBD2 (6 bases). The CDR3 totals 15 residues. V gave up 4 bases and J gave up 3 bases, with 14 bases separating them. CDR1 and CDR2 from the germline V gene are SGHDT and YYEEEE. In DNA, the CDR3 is TGTGCCAGCAGCCCGCCGGGACTGGACTACAATGAGCAGTTCTTC. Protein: CASSPPGLDYNEQFF.